Each of the 27 T cell receptor beta chains below was sequenced from the same sample in a study of T cells in Graves' hyperthyroidism and ophthalmopathy. RNA transcripts provided the source from which TCR beta CDR3 regions were amplified. HTBI primers were employed in a first-round RT-PCR of the TCR CDR3. TCRdb re-derived calls from the multiplex PCR reads in MiXCR, one entry per CDR3 protein. The profile covers around 490,000 distinct CDR3 sequences, with 15% to 20% appearing a single time and 45% to 50% taken by the ten largest. The sequencing input was blood. The receptors were sampled from a man in his forties with Graves' ophthalmopathy.

This clonotype was seen many times. The chain combines TRBV11-1 with TRBJ1-1; D ambiguous. Trimming cost V 6 bases and J 1 base, with 12 bases left between them. The CDR3 runs to 14 residues. Germline CDR1 and CDR2: SGHAT and FQDESV (reference sequence). This CDR3 is CASSLRYGNTEAFF. As DNA, the CDR3 is TGTGCCAGCAGTCTGAGGTACGGGAACACTGAAGCTTTCTTT. Variable domain in full (rest from reference TRBV11-1 and TRBJ1-1): EAEVAQSPRYKITEKSQAVAFWCDPISGHATLYWYRQILGQGPELLVQFQDESVVDDSQLPKDRFSAERLKGVDSTLKIQPAELGDSAMYLCASSLRYGNTEAFFGQGTRLTVV.

The J gene is TRBJ1-5, the V gene TRBV29-1, with D maybe TRBD1 (6 bases). Trimming cost V 6 bases and J 3 bases, with 12 bases left between them. This CDR3 contains 13 residues. Germline V gene sequence: CDR1 SQVTM, CDR2 ANQGSEA. The CDR3, as DNA: TGCAGCGTCAAGGACAGAGTCAATCAGCCCCAGCATTTT. The encoded protein is CSVKDRVNQPQHF. Complete variable domain (other parts from reference TRBV29-1 and TRBJ1-5): SAVISQKPSRDICQRGTSLTIQCQVDSQVTMMFWYRQQPGQSLTLIATANQGSEATYESGFVIDKFPISRPNLTFSTLTVSNMSPEDSSIYLCSVKDRVNQPQHFGDGTRLSIL.

This clonotype was counted at least ten times. V gene TRBV28 combines with J gene TRBJ2-7; 8 bases map to TRBD1. Germline CDR1 MDHEN, CDR2 SYDVKM. The CDR3 sequence is 16 residues long. V lost 7 bases to trimming and J lost 4 bases; unmatched junction nucleotides: 15. The CDR3 DNA reads as TGTGCCAGCACCCCATGGGGAGCAGGGGGCGGTTACGAGCAGTACTTC. This encodes CASTPWGAGGGYEQYF.

In nucleotides, the CDR3 is TGCGCCAGTTCGTCGTGGAGGAAGAGCTCCTACAATGAGCAGTTCTTC. Protein product: CASSSWRKSSYNEQFF. This sequence joins TRBV5-1 and TRBJ2-1; D is perhaps TRBD2 (5 bases). Germline loops: CDR1 SGHRS, CDR2 YFSETQ. The CDR3 runs to 16 residues. V lost 8 bases and J lost 0, with 18 bases in between. Using reference TRBV5-1 and TRBJ2-1 for the parts outside the CDR3, the full variable domain is KAGVTQTPRYLIKTRGQQVTLSCSPISGHRSVSWYQQTPGQGLQFLFEYFSETQRNKGNFPGRFSGRQFSNSRSEMNVSTLELGDSALYLCASSSWRKSSYNEQFFGPGTRLTVL.

V and J are TRBV11-2 and TRBJ1-6; D unresolved. The V end lost 5 bases, the J end lost 7 bases, and 12 bases lay between the germline ends. The length of the CDR3 is 14 residues. Germline CDR1 and CDR2: SGHAT and FQNNGV. In nucleotides, the CDR3 is TGTGCCAGCAGCGGCAGGCTTAGGAATTCACCCCTCCACTTT. Its translation is CASSGRLRNSPLHF.

This clonotype was counted only a few times. The J gene is TRBJ2-2, the V gene TRBV6-1; D might be TRBD1 (6 bases). Trimming left V 6 bases short and J 7 bases short, with 12 bases between. The CDR3 extends over 13 amino acids. Germline V CDR1 and CDR2: MNHNS, SASEGT. CDR3 nucleotide sequence: TGTGCCAGCAGCCTCCTGACAGGCGGGGAGCTGTTTTTT. Translated: CASSLLTGGELFF.

V and J are TRBV20-1 and TRBJ1-5, with 7 positions matching TRBD1. With V trimmed by 5 bases and J by 3 bases, 13 bases remained unmatched. Germline V lookup: CDR1 DFQATT, CDR2 SNEGSKA (reference sequence). This CDR3 has 16 residues. CDR3 in amino acids: CSALVRQGGYNQPQHF. The CDR3, as DNA: TGCAGTGCTCTGGTAAGACAGGGAGGCTACAATCAGCCCCAGCATTTT.

This clonotype was observed a handful of times. The chain carries TRBV7-2 and TRBJ2-7; a possible D gene is TRBD2 (6 bases). Trimming removed 2 bases from V and 7 bases from J, with 12 bases in between. Germline loops: CDR1 SGHTA, CDR2 FQGNSA. This CDR3 comprises 13 residues. CDR3 DNA: TGTGCCAGCAGCTTACTAGGCCGGGGGGAGCAGTACTTC. Translated, it gives CASSLLGRGEQYF.

This clonotype was observed a single time. The chain couples TRBV15 to TRBJ1-2; D is unclear. Germline CDR1 and CDR2: LNHNV and YYDKDF (reference sequence). The CDR3 is made up of 13 amino acids. V was clipped by 0 bases and J by 4 bases, with 6 bases between them. The CDR3 DNA follows: TGTGCCACCAGCAGAGAACAGAGCTATGGCTACACCTTC. Protein sequence: CATSREQSYGYTF.

This clonotype was detected many times. The V gene is TRBV28, the J gene TRBJ2-1; possibly TRBD2 for D (6 bases). Trimming took 8 bases from V and 7 from J, leaving 18 bases between them. In germline, CDR1 is MDHEN, CDR2 SYDVKM. The CDR3 is 14 amino acids. CDR3 loop: CASSLGAAGNEQFF. The CDR3, as DNA: TGTGCCAGCTCCCTCGGAGCGGCGGGGAATGAGCAGTTCTTC.

This clonotype was counted only a few times. This sequence joins TRBV5-1 and TRBJ2-1; D is ambiguous. V lost 0 bases and J lost 2, with 3 bases in between. CDR1 and CDR2 (germline): SGHRS, YFSETQ. This CDR3 comprises 13 residues. CDR3 sequence (DNA): TGCGCCAGCAGCTTGGAACCCTACAATGAGCAGTTCTTC. Amino acid sequence: CASSLEPYNEQFF.

The chain recombines TRBV12-3 or TRBV12-4 with TRBJ2-3, with D unresolved. The CDR3 is made up of 13 amino acids. V lost 3 bases and J 8 bases, leaving 12 bases between the germline ends. CDR3 residues: CASSFGVPVTQYF. CDR3 coding DNA: TGTGCCAGCAGTTTTGGGGTCCCAGTTACGCAGTATTTT.

The rearrangement joins TRBV11-2 to TRBJ2-1; TRBD1 agrees at 7 bases. Germline V gene lookup returns CDR1 SGHAT and CDR2 FQNNGV. The CDR3 totals 13 residues. J lost 7 bases, V lost 5 bases, and 5 bases had no gene match. This CDR3 is CASSPGQANEQFF. The CDR3 bases are TGTGCCAGCAGCCCTGGACAGGCTAATGAGCAGTTCTTC.

This clonotype has a count of ten or more. This chain uses TRBV3-1 with TRBJ1-5; D might be TRBD1 (5 bases). The CDR3 is 14 amino acids. The germline CDR1 and CDR2 sequences are LGHDT and YNNKEL (reference sequence). The germline V and J ends were trimmed by 3 bases and 2 bases, with 8 bases remaining between them. This CDR3 is CASSQTTGNQPQHF. Here the CDR3 DNA reads TGTGCCAGCAGCCAGACGACAGGCAATCAGCCCCAGCATTTT.

This chain joins TRBV5-1 and TRBJ1-1, with 7 bases matching TRBD1. CDR3 length: 16 amino acids. J was trimmed by 5 bases and V by 0 bases; bases with no gene match: 10. From germline, CDR1 is SGHRS and CDR2 YFSETQ. CDR3 residues: CASSLGSTGVRTEAFF. The CDR3 bases are TGCGCCAGCAGCTTGGGATCTACAGGGGTGAGGACTGAAGCTTTCTTT.

This clonotype was found many times. The chain carries TRBV15 and TRBJ1-2; TRBD1 might be the D (5 bases). Germline V gene sequence: CDR1 LNHNV, CDR2 YYDKDF (reference sequence). The V gene lost 1 base and the J gene lost 5 bases, with 11 bases spanning the gap. The CDR3 loop spans 14 amino acids. As DNA, the CDR3 is TGTGCCACCAGCAGAGGAGGAGGGGTGTATGGCTACACCTTC. Protein sequence: CATSRGGGVYGYTF.

This clonotype has more than one count but fewer than ten. J is TRBJ1-2 and V is TRBV4-1; D unclear. Trimming cost V 2 bases and J 4 bases, with 11 bases left between them. CDR3 length: 14 amino acids. Germline values: CDR1 MGHRA, CDR2 YSYEKL. CDR3 DNA sequence: TGCGCCAGCAGCCAACCTAGGTCGGGCTATGGCTACACCTTC. It codes for CASSQPRSGYGYTF.

Only a few counts were recorded for this clonotype. The rearrangement uses TRBV3-1 and TRBJ2-1; TRBD2 aligns across 12 bases. Germline values: CDR1 LGHDT, CDR2 YNNKEL (reference sequence). CDR3 length equals 15 residues. V trimming: 4 bases; J trimming: 8 bases; junction bases outside the gene matches: 6. The DNA for the CDR3 is TGTGCCAGCAGCCCTAGCGGGGGGGTTCCTGATGAGCAGTTCTTC. Protein sequence: CASSPSGGVPDEQFF.

The genes are TRBV24-1 and TRBJ2-2, with D possibly being TRBD1 (5 bases). The germline gives CDR1 KGHDR, CDR2 SFDVKD. Between the trimmed V and J ends, which lost 9 bases and 0 bases, there was a span of 10 bases. The CDR3 sequence is 14 residues long. The CDR3 DNA sequence: TGTGCCACCTCAGGACAAACGAACACCGGGGAGCTGTTTTTT. Its translation is CATSGQTNTGELFF.

At least ten counts were recorded for this clonotype. The rearrangement uses TRBV30 and TRBJ2-5, with D unresolved. V dropped 0 bases and J dropped 4 bases, with 9 bases sitting between them. Germline V lookup: CDR1 GTSNPN, CDR2 SVGIG (reference sequence). The length of the CDR3 is 13 residues. For the CDR3, the DNA is TGTGCCTGGAGTGTACTGAACGGAGAGACCCAGTACTTC. Its protein product is CAWSVLNGETQYF. The full variable domain, its missing parts supplied by reference TRBV30 and TRBJ2-5, is SQTIHQWPATLVQPVGSPLSLECTVEGTSNPNLYWYRQAAGRGLQLLFYSVGIGQISSEVPQNLSASRPQDRQFILSSKKLLLSDSGFYLCAWSVLNGETQYFGPGTRLLVL.

The chain joins TRBV2 to TRBJ1-5; D remains unclear. This CDR3 is 12 amino acids long. In germline, CDR1 is SNHLY, CDR2 FYNNEI. Trimming stripped 6 bases from V and 5 bases from J, with 8 bases between. CDR3 sequence (DNA): TGTGCCAGCAGCGCGGACGATCAGCCCCAGCATTTT. The encoded protein is CASSADDQPQHF.

This clonotype has ten or more counts. V gene TRBV28 combines with J gene TRBJ1-1; TRBD1 might be the D (5 bases). V was clipped by 3 bases and J by 0 bases, with 11 bases between them. CDR1 MDHEN and CDR2 SYDVKM come from the germline V gene. This CDR3 comprises 15 residues. CDR3 in amino acids: CASSFRRQLNTEAFF. Here the CDR3 DNA reads TGTGCCAGCAGTTTTCGTCGACAGCTGAACACTGAAGCTTTCTTT.

The chain has TRBV27 and TRBJ2-5, with 9 bases matching TRBD1. Looked up from germline, CDR1 is MNHEY and CDR2 is SMNVEV (reference sequence). V lost 0 bases, J lost 0 bases, and 11 bases stayed unmatched. This CDR3 has 19 amino acids. The CDR3 loop is CASSLSGDRAGGYQETQYF. In nucleotides, the CDR3 is TGTGCCAGCAGTTTATCGGGGGACAGGGCAGGAGGGTACCAAGAGACCCAGTACTTC.

This clonotype was picked up many times. The V call is TRBV12-3 or TRBV12-4, the J call TRBJ1-5; D gene ambiguous. CDR3 length: 13 amino acids. The germline V and J ends were trimmed by 7 bases and 4 bases, with 11 bases remaining between them. CDR3 DNA: TGTGCCAGCACCCCAGAACCTAATCAGCCCCAGCATTTT. It codes for CASTPEPNQPQHF.

The V and J genes are TRBV4-1 and TRBJ1-1, with TRBD1 as a possible D gene (5 bases). Looked up from germline, CDR1 is MGHRA and CDR2 is YSYEKL. V lost 1 base and J 3 bases, leaving 18 bases between the germline ends. The CDR3 is 17 amino acids. The CDR3 DNA reads TGCGCCAGCAGCCAAGGCAGGGTCGTGGTAGTAGACACTGAAGCTTTCTTT. Translation: CASSQGRVVVVDTEAFF.

This clonotype was recorded a few times. The chain combines TRBV6-2 or TRBV6-3 with TRBJ1-2, with a tentative D call TRBD1 (5 bases). Germline CDR1 MNHEY, CDR2 SVGEGT. The CDR3 loop spans 15 amino acids. Trimming removed 7 bases from V and 0 bases from J, with 15 bases in between. This chain's CDR3 is CASNNGGIPNYGYTF. The CDR3 DNA follows: TGTGCCAGCAACAACGGGGGAATTCCTAACTATGGCTACACCTTC.

This clonotype was counted a few times. V gene TRBV27 combines with J gene TRBJ1-2, with 7 bases identical to TRBD1. Germline CDR1 reads MNHEY; CDR2 reads SMNVEV (reference sequence). The CDR3 length is 13 residues. Germline trimming cut 9 bases from V and 3 bases from J; bases unmatched to any gene: 7. The chain's CDR3 is CASRVQGDYGYTF. In nucleotides, the CDR3 is TGTGCCAGTCGAGTCCAGGGGGACTATGGCTACACCTTC.